A selection of T cell receptor beta chains follows, all from one sample in a study of blood T cells in healthy people across ages. TCRdb re-called the 5' RACE reads through MiXCR, storing one row per CDR3 protein. In the table there are fewer than 900,000 distinct CDR3 sequences, 35% to 45% of which are singletons. The sequenced material came from blood. These receptors all stem from a woman in her fifties or sixties in good health. Each CDR3 is given with its conserved first and last residue. D genes are given only for firm matches. Not all rows give a size; the values are once, few, many and, for expanded clones, a class.

clone_size	v_call	d_call	j_call	cdr3_nt	cdr3_aa
.	TRBV12-3/TRBV12-4	.	TRBJ2-5	TGTGCCAGCAGTAACAGGGTGGGCCAAGAGACCCAGTACTTC	CASSNRVGQETQYF
.	TRBV24-1	.	TRBJ2-7	TGTGCCACCAGTGAAGGAGGATCCTACGAGCAGTACTTC	CATSEGGSYEQYF
.	TRBV6-2/TRBV6-3	TRBD1	TRBJ2-7	TGTGCCAGCAGTTCCCGGACAGGAATAGCATTCTACAATGAGCAGTACTTC	CASSSRTGIAFYNEQYF
many	TRBV7-2	.	TRBJ2-7	TGTGCCAGCAGCTTAACTAACGCGGGGGAGCAGTACTTC	CASSLTNAGEQYF
.	TRBV2	.	TRBJ2-7	TGTGCCAGCAGCGCCGGGATCCCAGCCGACGAGCAGTACTTC	CASSAGIPADEQYF
few	TRBV6-1	.	TRBJ2-1	TGTGCCAGCAGTGAATTGGTCAATGAGCAGTTCTTC	CASSELVNEQFF
few	TRBV20-1	.	TRBJ1-2	TGCAGTGTGTTCCGGCAAAATTTAATGGAAGGCTACACCTTC	CSVFRQNLMEGYTF
few	TRBV20-1	.	TRBJ2-3	TGCAGTGCCCCTAAATTCTCTAGCACAGATACGCAGTATTTT	CSAPKFSSTDTQYF
.	TRBV7-9	.	TRBJ2-7	TGTGCCAGCTCCAGGGTCCCTCCAGCACGGCAGTACTTC	CASSRVPPARQYF
few	TRBV3-1	.	TRBJ2-1	TGTGCCAGCAGCCAGGAGGGCTCCAACAATGAGCAGTTCTTC	CASSQEGSNNEQFF